The 30 T cell receptor beta chains presented below share a single source sample, sequenced in a study of regulatory T cells in long-lasting Graves disease. Indicated time point: persistent/refractory GD, antithyroid drugs over 5 years with positive TRAb. The TCR library was prepared using RNA isolated from PBMCs. The TCR beta library used iRepertoire HTBI primers with Arm-PCR amplification of CDR3. MiXCR was run by TCRdb on the multiplex PCR reads, yielding one entry per CDR3 protein. This table holds about 430,000 distinct CDR3 sequences, roughly a fifth found once. The sample was peripheral blood mononuclear cells (PBMCs), taken when the disease was refractory, from a patient treated with antithyroid drugs. Receptors originate from a female donor with Graves disease.

The genes are TRBV20-1 and TRBJ1-5, with D maybe TRBD1 (5 bases). Deletions cut 2 bases from V and 2 bases from J, with 13 bases between. The germline V gene has CDR1 DFQATT and CDR2 SNEGSKA (reference sequence). The CDR3 runs 15 residues. CDR3 sequence: CSARLVQGGNQPQHF. In DNA, the CDR3 is TGCAGTGCTAGACTTGTTCAGGGAGGCAATCAGCCCCAGCATTTT.

This clonotype was recorded many times. This sequence joins TRBV7-8 and TRBJ1-2, with no clear D. CDR1 is SGHVS, CDR2 FQNEAQ, per germline. The V end lost 5 bases, the J end lost 8 bases, and 18 bases lay between the germline ends. CDR3 length equals 14 residues. The DNA for the CDR3 is TGTGCCAGCAGCGGTGGGAGTGGTTTAGGGGGCTACACCTTC. Encoded protein: CASSGGSGLGGYTF.

The chain combines TRBV10-3 with TRBJ2-3; D might be TRBD1 (6 bases). Germline assignment: CDR1 ENHRY and CDR2 SYGVKD. The CDR3 has 15 amino acids. The ends were cut back, 6 bases at V and 6 bases at J, with 19 bases in the middle. CDR3 nucleotide sequence: TGTGCCATCAGCCTAGAAGGAACAGGGACCGATACGCAGTATTTT. Residues: CAISLEGTGTDTQYF.

Concerning this clonotype: Being one base from a much bigger clone, this may be a read error. The CDR3 DNA is TGTGCCAGCAGCTTCTTAGCGGGAGCGGTGACCGGGGAGCTGTTTTTT. Amino acid sequence: CASSFLAGAVTGELFF. The rearrangement joins TRBV7-9 to TRBJ2-2; 9 bases line up with TRBD2. J was trimmed by 5 bases and V by 3 bases; bases with no gene match: 7. Germline V CDR1 and CDR2: SEHNR, FQNEAQ (reference sequence). CDR3 length: 16 amino acids.

This clonotype has only a few counts. The CDR3 loop is CATSDSPSPAFQEAFF. CDR3 nucleotide sequence: TGTGCCACCAGTGATTCTCCTTCGCCAGCCTTCCAAGAAGCTTTCTTT. The J gene is TRBJ1-1, the V gene TRBV24-1; D gene ambiguous. This CDR3 has 16 residues. CDR1 is KGHDR, CDR2 SFDVKD, per germline. V was shortened by 2 bases and J by 8 bases, with 20 bases between the two germline ends.

J is TRBJ1-5 and V is TRBV5-6, with D unclear. CDR1 SGHDT and CDR2 YYEEEE come from the germline V gene. V shed 0 bases and J shed 2 bases, with 12 bases lying between them. This CDR3 has 16 amino acids. The CDR3 region is CASSLERYGGNQPQHF. In DNA, the CDR3 is TGTGCCAGCAGCTTGGAAAGGTACGGGGGCAATCAGCCCCAGCATTTT.

This chain connects TRBV12-3 or TRBV12-4 to TRBJ1-5, with D perhaps TRBD1 (5 bases). V gave up 3 bases and J gave up 7 bases, with 19 bases separating them. The CDR3 runs to 16 residues. The CDR3 nucleotides read TGTGCCAGCAGTTTCGGAAGACGGGGGTTAGGACAGCCCCAGCATTTT. It codes for CASSFGRRGLGQPQHF.

Ten or more counts support this clonotype. The V gene is TRBV28, the J gene TRBJ1-2; D is unresolved. The ends were cut back, 5 bases at V and 5 bases at J, with 12 bases in the middle. This CDR3 is built from 13 residues. Per the germline V gene, CDR1 is MDHEN and CDR2 is SYDVKM. For the CDR3, the DNA is TGTGCCAGCAGTCAGCAGGAGGATTATGGCTACACCTTC. Translating it yields CASSQQEDYGYTF.

This clonotype has a count of ten or more. The chain combines TRBV5-1 with TRBJ1-2; a possible D gene is TRBD1 (5 bases). The CDR3 has 14 residues. CDR1 and CDR2 from the germline V gene are SGHRS and YFSETQ. Trimming pared 0 bases from V and 0 bases from J, leaving 6 bases between. For the CDR3, the DNA is TGCGCCAGCAGCTTGGAGACAGCTAACTATGGCTACACCTTC. Protein product: CASSLETANYGYTF.

Ten or more counts support this clonotype. V is TRBV6-5 and J is TRBJ2-4; D possibly corresponds to TRBD2 (6 bases). Trimming took 2 bases from V and 4 from J, leaving 15 bases between them. CDR3 length equals 16 residues. CDR1 is MNHEY and CDR2 is SVGAGI in the germline V gene. CDR3 in amino acids: CASSYGRNIEKNIQYF. The CDR3 DNA sequence: TGTGCCAGCAGTTACGGGAGGAATATTGAAAAAAACATTCAGTACTTC.

This clonotype was counted many times. This rearrangement joins TRBV6-1 to TRBJ2-5; D gene unclear. Looked up from germline, CDR1 is MNHNS and CDR2 is SASEGT. This CDR3 is built from 11 residues. V lost 9 bases, J lost 1 base, and 6 bases lay in between. CDR3 in amino acids: CASASQETQYF. The CDR3 coding sequence is TGTGCCAGTGCCTCCCAAGAGACCCAGTACTTC.

This clonotype has more than one count but fewer than ten. V and J are TRBV5-6 and TRBJ1-1; D is possibly TRBD1 (6 bases). V gave up 1 base and J gave up 4 bases, with 14 bases separating them. CDR1 is SGHDT and CDR2 is YYEEEE in the germline V gene. CDR3 length equals 15 residues. The CDR3 reads CASSLMGALGTEAFF. The CDR3 nucleotides are TGTGCCAGCAGCTTGATGGGGGCGCTCGGCACTGAAGCTTTCTTT.

In its sample, this clonotype was seen many times. This chain's CDR3 is CATSKQDENEQYF. In DNA, the CDR3 is TGTGCCACCAGTAAACAGGACGAAAACGAGCAGTACTTC. The chain recombines TRBV24-1 with TRBJ2-7, with D perhaps matching TRBD1 (5 bases). The V and J ends lost 6 bases and 5 bases respectively, with 13 bases between them. The CDR3 is 13 amino acids. The germline V gene encodes CDR1 KGHDR and CDR2 SFDVKD.

This clonotype has more than one count but fewer than ten. One end of the junction varies from germline; a read error may be responsible. This chain links TRBV6-1 with TRBJ2-7; D ambiguous. The CDR3 totals 12 residues. Per the germline V gene, CDR1 is MNHNS and CDR2 is SASEGT. CDR3 bases: TGTGTCAGCAGTGAAGGCGACGCCCCGGGGTACTTC. Protein product: CVSSEGDAPGYF.

CDR3 in amino acids: CASGKGANYEQYF. The CDR3 DNA sequence: TGTGCCAGTGGGAAGGGGGCAAACTACGAGCAGTACTTC. The V gene is TRBV19, the J gene TRBJ2-7, with 7 bases aligning to TRBD1. The CDR3 extends over 13 amino acids. V gave up 8 bases and J gave up 3 bases; unmatched junction bases: 7. Germline V gene data show CDR1 as LNHDA and CDR2 as SQIVND (reference sequence).

A few counts support this clonotype. This chain connects TRBV6-5 to TRBJ1-4; D uncertain. Germline V gene data show CDR1 as MNHEY and CDR2 as SVGAGI. The V end lost 0 bases, the J end lost 7 bases, and 9 bases lay between the germline ends. The CDR3 is 14 residues long. In DNA form, the CDR3 reads TGTGCCAGCAGTTACTCGACGAGGGCTGAAAAACTGTTTTTT. It is translated as CASSYSTRAEKLFF.

The chain links TRBV7-6 to TRBJ2-5, with D tentatively TRBD2 (6 bases). V lost 8 bases and J lost 3, with 10 bases in between. The CDR3 loop spans 12 amino acids. Germline-derived CDR1 and CDR2 are SGHVS and FNYEAQ. CDR3 bases: TGTGCCAGCTTCGCGGGAAAAGAGACCCAGTACTTC. As protein: CASFAGKETQYF.

V is TRBV12-3 or TRBV12-4 and J is TRBJ2-2, with D uncertain. With 10 bases removed from V and 7 bases from J, the gap between germline ends came to 13 bases. The CDR3 is made up of 12 amino acids. DNA for the CDR3: TGTGCCACCCAGAAATCGGACGGGGAGCTGTTTTTT. Its protein is CATQKSDGELFF.

This clonotype was counted many times. The chain recombines TRBV20-1 with TRBJ1-5; weak D call: TRBD1 (5 bases). The CDR3 covers 15 residues. Between the trimmed V and J ends, which lost 1 base and 2 bases, there was a span of 12 bases. Germline V gives CDR1 DFQATT, CDR2 SNEGSKA (reference sequence). CDR3 protein: CSARAPGQRNQPQHF. The DNA for the CDR3 is TGCAGTGCTAGAGCCCCCGGACAACGCAATCAGCCCCAGCATTTT.

At least ten counts were recorded for this clonotype. This chain links TRBV2 with TRBJ1-1; perhaps TRBD1 as D (6 bases). CDR1 SNHLY and CDR2 FYNNEI come from the germline V gene. Trimming took off 8 bases at V and 8 bases at J, with 9 bases between the two ends. The CDR3 has 10 amino acids. The CDR3, as DNA: TGTGCCAGCGCAGGGACAGAAGCTTTCTTT. Protein product: CASAGTEAFF. Drawing the rest from reference TRBV2 and TRBJ1-1, the complete variable domain is EPEVTQTPSHQVTQMGQEVILRCVPISNHLYFYWYRQILGQKVEFLVSFYNNEISEKSEIFDDQFSVERPDGSNFTLKIRSTKLEDSAMYFCASAGTEAFFGQGTRLTVV.

This clonotype has more than one count but fewer than ten. The chain has TRBV30 and TRBJ1-4; no definite D call. The CDR3 totals 13 residues. Germline lookup yields CDR1 GTSNPN and CDR2 SVGIG (reference sequence). The V end lost 3 bases, the J end lost 7 bases, and 12 bases lay between the germline ends. In DNA, the CDR3 is TGTGCCTGGAGGCTGTCGGGCGGTGAAAAACTGTTTTTT. It codes for CAWRLSGGEKLFF.

This chain joins TRBV2 and TRBJ2-7, with TRBD2 matching 8 bases. Germline loops: CDR1 SNHLY, CDR2 FYNNEI. V lost 3 bases to trimming and J lost 4 bases; unmatched junction nucleotides: 2. This CDR3 is 13 amino acids long. The CDR3 region is CASSDTGGYEQYF. The CDR3 DNA follows: TGTGCCAGCAGTGATACGGGAGGGTACGAGCAGTACTTC. Based on the CDR3 plus reference TRBV2 and TRBJ2-7, the full variable domain is EPEVTQTPSHQVTQMGQEVILRCVPISNHLYFYWYRQILGQKVEFLVSFYNNEISEKSEIFDDQFSVERPDGSNFTLKIRSTKLEDSAMYFCASSDTGGYEQYFGPGTRLTVT.

With regard to this clonotype: Germline and junction disagree at one end, which may indicate a read error. The V and J genes are TRBV7-8 and TRBJ2-2; TRBD2 matches at 7 bases. The CDR3 contains 19 residues. CDR1 is SGHVS and CDR2 is FQNEAQ in the germline V gene. CDR3 sequence: CASSTTLWGGPRSTWELFF. The CDR3 nucleotides read TGTGCCAGCAGCACTACTTTATGGGGAGGGCCTCGATCCACCTGGGAGCTGTTTTTT.

This clonotype was seen at least ten times. The chain couples TRBV12-3 or TRBV12-4 to TRBJ1-3; D perhaps matches TRBD1 (6 bases). V was clipped by 5 bases and J by 6 bases, with 14 bases between them. There are 14 residues in the CDR3. CDR3 loop: CASSAAHRENTIYF. The CDR3, as DNA: TGTGCCAGCAGTGCAGCCCACAGGGAAAACACCATATATTTT.

The chain joins TRBV5-1 to TRBJ2-7, with 11 bases that match TRBD2. CDR3 size: 16 residues. V shed 0 bases and J 4 bases; nucleotides not matched to a gene: 6. Germline V CDR1 and CDR2: SGHRS, YFSETQ. CDR3: CASSLATSGGLYEQYF. CDR3 coding DNA: TGCGCCAGCAGCTTGGCTACTAGCGGGGGACTTTACGAGCAGTACTTC. The variable domain in full, with the rest retrieved from reference TRBV5-1 and TRBJ2-7, is KAGVTQTPRYLIKTRGQQVTLSCSPISGHRSVSWYQQTPGQGLQFLFEYFSETQRNKGNFPGRFSGRQFSNSRSEMNVSTLELGDSALYLCASSLATSGGLYEQYFGPGTRLTVT.

This clonotype showed up many times. The V gene is TRBV12-3 or TRBV12-4, the J gene TRBJ2-5; D is uncertain. The V and J ends lost 1 base and 5 bases respectively, with 8 bases between them. The CDR3 consists of 13 residues. The DNA of the CDR3 is TGTGCCAGCAGTTTAGAACAGTTGGAGACCCAGTACTTC. Protein sequence: CASSLEQLETQYF.

In the case of this clonotype: One base away lies a much larger clone, so this may be a sequencing read error. V and J are TRBV10-2 and TRBJ2-7; D is possibly TRBD1 or TRBD2 (5 bases each). The ends were cut back, 6 bases at V and 2 bases at J, with 17 bases in the middle. Germline V gives CDR1 WSHSY, CDR2 SAAADI. The CDR3 is 15 residues long. CDR3 nucleotides: TGCGCCAGCAGAGGACTCCGGGACGCAACCTACGAGCAGTACTTC. It is translated as CASRGLRDATYEQYF.

This clonotype was found many times. J is TRBJ1-1 and V is TRBV11-2; possibly TRBD1 for D (5 bases). V lost 5 bases and J 5 bases, leaving 15 bases between the germline ends. The CDR3 is 14 residues long. From germline, CDR1 is SGHAT and CDR2 FQNNGV. Here the CDR3 DNA reads TGTGCCAGCAGCCCCCGCGACAGTGGGACTGAAGCTTTCTTT. Translated, it gives CASSPRDSGTEAFF.

The gene calls are TRBV19 and TRBJ1-1; D unresolved. Trimming took off 4 bases at V and 4 bases at J, with 10 bases between the two ends. This CDR3 has 13 amino acids. CDR1 LNHDA and CDR2 SQIVND come from the germline V gene (reference sequence). CDR3 coding DNA: TGTGCCAGTAGTACTCGCGGGAGCACTGAAGCTTTCTTT. Translation: CASSTRGSTEAFF. The full variable domain, its missing parts supplied by reference TRBV19 and TRBJ1-1, is DGGITQSPKYLFRKEGQNVTLSCEQNLNHDAMYWYRQDPGQGLRLIYYSQIVNDFQKGDIAEGYSVSREKKESFPLTVTSAQKNPTAFYLCASSTRGSTEAFFGQGTRLTVV.

This clonotype was counted a few times. The chain links TRBV20-1 to TRBJ1-5; D uncertain. The CDR3 spans 17 residues. Trimming stripped 0 bases from V and 0 bases from J, with 15 bases between. CDR1 and CDR2 from the germline V gene are DFQATT and SNEGSKA (reference sequence). The CDR3 sequence: CSARDLIQQYSNQPQHF. CDR3 nucleotide sequence: TGCAGTGCTAGAGATTTGATACAGCAATATAGCAATCAGCCCCAGCATTTT.